This T cell receptor beta chain was identified in a study of blood T cells in healthy people across ages. Study-level findings and limits: TCR beta diversity, measured per million T cells, fell in a roughly linear way with age. Researchers report that TCR beta diversity correlated strongly with naive T cell percentage.

As to this clonotype: Its antigen remains unidentified.

Germline CDR1 is SGHDN and CDR2 is FVKESK. The length of the CDR3 is 18 residues. V lost 0 bases to trimming and J lost 1 base, with 18 bases between them. The authors ran a second PCR of roughly 7 to 11 cycles using a sample-barcoded 5' primer and a J-beta primer mix. CDR3-containing paired-end reads numbering at least 2.5 million came from each sample. Each CDR3 protein gets one entry after TCRdb re-called the 5' RACE reads with MiXCR. The table has approximately 730,000 distinct CDR3 sequences, roughly 43% seen once. The sequenced sample was blood. J is TRBJ2-5 and V is TRBV14, with D tentatively TRBD2 (5 bases). The receptor comes from an older woman in good health. The CDR3: CASSQDELAVAIQETQYF. The DNA for the CDR3 is TGTGCCAGCAGCCAAGACGAGCTAGCTGTCGCCATCCAAGAGACCCAGTACTTC. Based on the CDR3 plus reference TRBV14 and TRBJ2-5, the full variable domain is EAGVTQFPSHSVIEKGQTVTLRCDPISGHDNLYWYRRVMGKEIKFLLHFVKESKQDESGMPNNRFLAERTGGTYSTLKVQPAELEDSGVYFCASSQDELAVAIQETQYFGPGTRLLVL.